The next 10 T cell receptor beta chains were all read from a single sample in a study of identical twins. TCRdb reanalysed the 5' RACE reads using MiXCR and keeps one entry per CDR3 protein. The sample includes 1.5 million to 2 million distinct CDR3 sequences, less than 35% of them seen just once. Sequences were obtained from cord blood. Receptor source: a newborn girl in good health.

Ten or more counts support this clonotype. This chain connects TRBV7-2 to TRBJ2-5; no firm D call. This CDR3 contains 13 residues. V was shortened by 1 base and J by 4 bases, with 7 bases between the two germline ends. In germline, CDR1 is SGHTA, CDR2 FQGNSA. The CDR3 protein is CASSLGVVETQYF. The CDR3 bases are TGTGCCAGCAGCTTAGGGGTTGTAGAGACCCAGTACTTC.

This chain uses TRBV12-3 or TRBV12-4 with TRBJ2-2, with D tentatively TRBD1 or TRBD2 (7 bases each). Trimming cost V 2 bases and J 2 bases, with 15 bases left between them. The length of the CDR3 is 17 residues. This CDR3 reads CASSLQRDSSNTGELFF. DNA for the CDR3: TGTGCCAGCAGTTTACAGCGGGACAGCTCAAACACCGGGGAGCTGTTTTTT.

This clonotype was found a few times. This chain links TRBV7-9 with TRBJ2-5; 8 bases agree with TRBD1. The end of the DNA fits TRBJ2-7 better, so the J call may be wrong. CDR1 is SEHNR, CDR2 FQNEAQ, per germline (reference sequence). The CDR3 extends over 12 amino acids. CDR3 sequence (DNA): TGTGCCAGCAGCGCGGACAGGGTCGAGCAGTACTTC. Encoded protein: CASSADRVEQYF.

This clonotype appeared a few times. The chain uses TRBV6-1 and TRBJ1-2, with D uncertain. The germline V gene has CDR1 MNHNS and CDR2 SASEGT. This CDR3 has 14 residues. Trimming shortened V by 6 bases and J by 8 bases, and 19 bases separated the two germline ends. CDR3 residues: CASSEPPLPGGYTF. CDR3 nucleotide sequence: TGTGCCAGCAGCGAGCCACCGCTTCCGGGCGGCTACACCTTC.

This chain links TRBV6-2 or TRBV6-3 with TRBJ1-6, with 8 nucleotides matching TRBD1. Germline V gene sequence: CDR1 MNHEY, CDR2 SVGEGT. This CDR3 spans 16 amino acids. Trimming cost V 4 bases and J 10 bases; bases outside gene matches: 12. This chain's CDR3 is CASSLRTGNVGSPLHF. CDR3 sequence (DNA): TGTGCCAGCAGTTTGAGGACAGGGAACGTCGGGTCACCCCTCCACTTT.

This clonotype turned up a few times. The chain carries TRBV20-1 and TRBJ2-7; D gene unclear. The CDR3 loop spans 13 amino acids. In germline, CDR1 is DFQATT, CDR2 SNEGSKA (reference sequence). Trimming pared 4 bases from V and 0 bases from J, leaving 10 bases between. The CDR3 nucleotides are TGCAGTGCTACAACTCCGAGCTCCTACGAGCAGTACTTC. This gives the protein CSATTPSSYEQYF.

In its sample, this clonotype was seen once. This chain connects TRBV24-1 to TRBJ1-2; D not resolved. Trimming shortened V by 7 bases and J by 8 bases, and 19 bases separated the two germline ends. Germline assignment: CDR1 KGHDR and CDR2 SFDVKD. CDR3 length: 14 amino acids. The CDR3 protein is CATSPGLPGEGYTF. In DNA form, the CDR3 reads TGTGCCACCAGCCCTGGACTGCCAGGAGAGGGCTACACCTTC.

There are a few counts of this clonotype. Written as DNA, the CDR3 is TGTGCCAGCAGCTTAACGGCTTTTTACAATGAGCAGTTCTTC. It translates to CASSLTAFYNEQFF. The gene calls are TRBV5-6 and TRBJ2-1; no firm D call. The CDR3 consists of 14 residues. Germline values: CDR1 SGHDT, CDR2 YYEEEE. V was shortened by 2 bases and J by 4 bases, with 10 bases between the two germline ends.

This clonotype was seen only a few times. CDR3 protein: CSVEDRGRGNYGYTF. The CDR3 nucleotides read TGCAGCGTTGAAGATCGGGGTCGAGGTAACTATGGCTACACCTTC. This sequence joins TRBV29-1 and TRBJ1-2; D unresolved. The CDR3 totals 15 residues. The V and J ends lost 0 bases and 1 base respectively, with 12 bases between them. The germline gives CDR1 SQVTM, CDR2 ANQGSEA.

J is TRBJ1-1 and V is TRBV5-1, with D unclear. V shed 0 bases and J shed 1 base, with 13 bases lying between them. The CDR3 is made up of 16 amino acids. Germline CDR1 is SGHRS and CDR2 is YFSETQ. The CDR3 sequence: CASSLVRVRRNTEAFF. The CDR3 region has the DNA TGCGCCAGCAGCTTGGTGAGGGTTCGAAGGAACACTGAAGCTTTCTTT.